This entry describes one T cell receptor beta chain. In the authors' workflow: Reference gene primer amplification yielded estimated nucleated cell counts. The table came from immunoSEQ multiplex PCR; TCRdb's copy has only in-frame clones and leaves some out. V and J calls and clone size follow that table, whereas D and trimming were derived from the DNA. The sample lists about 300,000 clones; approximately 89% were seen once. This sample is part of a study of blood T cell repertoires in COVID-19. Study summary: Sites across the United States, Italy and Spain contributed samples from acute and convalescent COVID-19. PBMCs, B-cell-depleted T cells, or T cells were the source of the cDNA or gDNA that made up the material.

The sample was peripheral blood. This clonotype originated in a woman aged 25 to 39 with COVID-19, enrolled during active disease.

The CDR3 loop reads CASTGLAPNKYYNEQFF. CDR3 bases: TGTGCCAGTACGGGACTAGCGCCGAACAAATACTACAATGAGCAGTTCTTC. This rearrangement joins TRBV19 to TRBJ2-1, with TRBD2 matching 10 bases. The CDR3 is 17 amino acids. Germline loops: CDR1 LNHDA, CDR2 SQIVND (reference sequence). V trimming: 7 bases; J trimming: 3 bases; junction bases outside the gene matches: 12.